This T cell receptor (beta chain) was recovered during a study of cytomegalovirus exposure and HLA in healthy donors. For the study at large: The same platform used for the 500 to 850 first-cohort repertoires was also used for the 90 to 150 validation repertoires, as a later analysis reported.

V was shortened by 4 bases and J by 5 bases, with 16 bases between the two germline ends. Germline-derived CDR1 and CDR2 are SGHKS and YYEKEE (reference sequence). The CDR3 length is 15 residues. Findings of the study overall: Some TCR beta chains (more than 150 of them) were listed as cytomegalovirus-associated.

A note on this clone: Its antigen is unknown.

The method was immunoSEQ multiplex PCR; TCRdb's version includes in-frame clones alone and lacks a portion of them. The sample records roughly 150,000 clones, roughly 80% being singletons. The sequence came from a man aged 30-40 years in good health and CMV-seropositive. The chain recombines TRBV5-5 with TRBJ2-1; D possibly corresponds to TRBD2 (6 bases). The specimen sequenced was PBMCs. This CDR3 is CASSTALASHNEQFF. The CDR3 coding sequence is TGTGCCAGCAGCACCGCCCTAGCGTCCCACAATGAGCAGTTCTTC.